This TCR beta chain was recovered during a study of CD8+CD57+ T cells in acquired aplastic anemia. Study summary: Average DNA yield from sorted CD4+ and CD8+ cells was approximately 3 ug.

Findings and caveats of the study: Levels of CD8+ Simpson's diversity were not significantly distinct in patients versus controls. Between patients and controls, about 30 CD8+ CDR3 sequences were found in common.

Points on this clonotype: Antigen: not known.

Both TCR beta VDJ combination and CDR3 sequence profiling were carried out. Genomic DNA was the template for this profiling. Via MiXCR, TCRdb re-called the reads, giving one row per CDR3 protein. The table shows 250,000 to 350,000 distinct CDR3 sequences, with 55% to 60% occurring only once. This CDR3 is 14 amino acids long. Germline V CDR1 and CDR2: ENHRY, SYGVKD. Source material: sorted CD4+, CD8+, or CD8+CD57+ T cells (not recorded which) from PBMCs. This receptor was obtained from a human donor with severe aplastic anemia or a healthy control (not recorded which). J is TRBJ2-3 and V is TRBV10-3; a possible D gene is TRBD2 (6 bases). The CDR3 reads CARDGGEGTDTQYF. The CDR3 DNA reads as TGTGCTAGAGACGGCGGGGAAGGAACAGATACGCAGTATTTT.